This TCR beta chain came from a study of T cell responses to AZD1222 COVID-19 vaccine. Study-wide context: Pooled together were second doses at about 4 or about 12 weeks.

Sequencing was performed with immunoSEQ multiplex PCR; in TCRdb, only in-frame clones are kept and a portion is missing. The sample includes fewer than 150,000 clones, over 85% of them seen just once. The study's findings and limits: At 160-218 and 743-854, vaccine-associated CD4 TCRs were dominant, and they spanned spike. Possibly, clonal diversity was underestimated; donors were largely white British and included more females. The peak T cell response came first, and repertoires were sampled only after it.

The CDR3 is 13 residues long. The ends were cut back, 3 bases at V and 0 bases at J, with 4 bases in the middle. CDR1 is MDHEN, CDR2 SYDVKM, per germline. In the case of this clone: Its antigen is still unknown.

The specimen comprised peripheral blood, sampled on day 0 of AZD1222 vaccination. The clonotype was recovered from an adult in good health. This chain connects TRBV28 to TRBJ2-3; D remains unclear. CDR3 in amino acids: CASSLISTDTQYF. For the CDR3, the DNA is TGTGCCAGCAGTTTGATAAGCACAGATACGCAGTATTTT.